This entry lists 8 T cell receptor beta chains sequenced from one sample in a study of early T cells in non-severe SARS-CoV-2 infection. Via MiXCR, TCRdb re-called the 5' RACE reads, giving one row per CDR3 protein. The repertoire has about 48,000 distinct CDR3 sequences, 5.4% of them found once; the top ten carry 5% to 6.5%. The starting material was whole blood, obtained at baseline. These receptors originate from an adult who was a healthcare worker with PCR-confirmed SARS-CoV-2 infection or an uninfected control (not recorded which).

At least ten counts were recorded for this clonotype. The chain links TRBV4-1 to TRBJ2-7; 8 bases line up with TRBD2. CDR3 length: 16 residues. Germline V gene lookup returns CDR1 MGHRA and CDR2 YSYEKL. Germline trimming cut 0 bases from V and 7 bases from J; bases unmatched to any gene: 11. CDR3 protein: CASSQDLAGGPWEQYF. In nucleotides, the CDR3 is TGCGCCAGCAGCCAAGATTTGGCGGGAGGCCCCTGGGAGCAGTACTTC.

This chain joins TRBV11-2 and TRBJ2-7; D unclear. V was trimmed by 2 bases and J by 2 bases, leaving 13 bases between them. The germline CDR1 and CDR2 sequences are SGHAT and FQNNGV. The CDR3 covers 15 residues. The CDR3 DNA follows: TGTGCCAGCAGCTTACCCGGCAGCGCCACCTACGAGCAGTACTTC. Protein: CASSLPGSATYEQYF.

The chain's CDR3 is CASSLGRDRSYTGELFF. In nucleotides, the CDR3 is TGTGCCAGCAGCTTAGGACGGGACAGGAGTTACACCGGGGAGCTGTTTTTT. The chain recombines TRBV11-2 with TRBJ2-2; TRBD1 aligns across 8 bases. This CDR3 has 17 residues. V trimming: 1 base; J trimming: 3 bases; junction bases outside the gene matches: 7. Per the germline V gene, CDR1 is SGHAT and CDR2 is FQNNGV.

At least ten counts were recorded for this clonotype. CDR3: CASTWGTGRWNQPQHF. CDR3 DNA sequence: TGTGCCAGTACCTGGGGGACAGGGAGATGGAATCAGCCCCAGCATTTT. The chain links TRBV19 to TRBJ1-5; 9 nucleotides align to TRBD1. The CDR3 extends over 16 amino acids. CDR1 and CDR2 (germline): LNHDA, SQIVND (reference sequence). The V gene end was trimmed by 7 bases and the J gene end by 4 bases; junction bases not matched to a gene: 11.

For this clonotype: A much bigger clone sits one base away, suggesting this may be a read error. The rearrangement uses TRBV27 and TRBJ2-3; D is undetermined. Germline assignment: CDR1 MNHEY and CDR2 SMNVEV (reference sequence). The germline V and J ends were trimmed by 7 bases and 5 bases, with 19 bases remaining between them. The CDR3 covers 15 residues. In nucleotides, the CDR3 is TGTGCCAGCACCCCGGTGGCAACTAAGGAAGATACGCAGTATTTT. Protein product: CASTPVATKEDTQYF.

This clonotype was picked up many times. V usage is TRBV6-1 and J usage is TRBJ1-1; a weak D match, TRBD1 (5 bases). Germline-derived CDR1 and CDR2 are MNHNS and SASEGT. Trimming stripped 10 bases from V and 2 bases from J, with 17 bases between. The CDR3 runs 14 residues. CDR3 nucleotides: TGTGCCACCTCGCGACAGTTACTTAACACTGAAGCTTTCTTT. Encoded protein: CATSRQLLNTEAFF.

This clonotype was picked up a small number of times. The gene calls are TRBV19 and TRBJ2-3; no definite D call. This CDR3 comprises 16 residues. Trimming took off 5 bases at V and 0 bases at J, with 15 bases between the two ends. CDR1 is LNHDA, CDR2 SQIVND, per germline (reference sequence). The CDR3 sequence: CASSPRLGASTDTQYF. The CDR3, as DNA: TGTGCCAGTAGTCCCCGTCTGGGCGCTAGCACAGATACGCAGTATTTT.

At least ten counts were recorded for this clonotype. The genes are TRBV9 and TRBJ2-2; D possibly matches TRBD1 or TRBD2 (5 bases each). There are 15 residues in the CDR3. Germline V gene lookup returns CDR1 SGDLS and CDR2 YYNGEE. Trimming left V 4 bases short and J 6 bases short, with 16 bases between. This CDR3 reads CASSPGGRDAGELFF. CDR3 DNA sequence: TGTGCCAGCAGCCCTGGAGGAAGGGACGCCGGGGAGCTGTTTTTT.